This TCR beta chain was captured in a study of cytomegalovirus exposure and HLA in healthy donors. Researchers ran the PCR with 60 Vbeta and 13 Jbeta primers. Here immunoSEQ multiplex PCR was the method, and the copy in TCRdb shows in-frame clones only, minus some. Of over 70,000 clones in the sample, roughly 80% are singletons; the top ten hold approximately 30%. As concerns this clone: Its antigen is undetermined.

General study points: One cluster of highly shared sequence variants probably arose as a sequencing artifact. Three of the chains that were CMV-associated were confirmed in vitro to be specific for CMV antigens. Cytomegalovirus association was assigned to around 150 TCR beta chains.

Sequenced input: PBMCs. This receptor was obtained from a man aged 50 to 59 in good health and CMV-seropositive.

The CDR3 sequence: CASSVDFKRLEPETQYF. The CDR3 DNA is TGTGCCAGCAGCGTAGATTTCAAGAGACTAGAGCCGGAGACCCAGTACTTC. The V gene is TRBV9, the J gene TRBJ2-5; possible D gene TRBD2, 6 bases. The CDR3 contains 17 residues. V was shortened by 0 bases and J by 5 bases, with 20 bases between the two germline ends. CDR1 is SGDLS and CDR2 is YYNGEE in the germline V gene.